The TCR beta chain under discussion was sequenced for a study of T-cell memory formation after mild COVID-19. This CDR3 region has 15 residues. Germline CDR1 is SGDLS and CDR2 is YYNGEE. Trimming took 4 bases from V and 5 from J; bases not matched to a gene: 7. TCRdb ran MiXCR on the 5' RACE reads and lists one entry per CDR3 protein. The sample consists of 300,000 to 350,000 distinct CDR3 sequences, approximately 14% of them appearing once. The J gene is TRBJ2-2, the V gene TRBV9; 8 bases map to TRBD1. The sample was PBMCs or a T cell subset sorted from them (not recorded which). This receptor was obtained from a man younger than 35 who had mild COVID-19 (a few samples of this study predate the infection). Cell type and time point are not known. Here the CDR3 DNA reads TGTGCCAGCAGCACCGGACAGGGCGAGACCGGGGAGCTGTTTTTT. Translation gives CASSTGQGETGELFF.